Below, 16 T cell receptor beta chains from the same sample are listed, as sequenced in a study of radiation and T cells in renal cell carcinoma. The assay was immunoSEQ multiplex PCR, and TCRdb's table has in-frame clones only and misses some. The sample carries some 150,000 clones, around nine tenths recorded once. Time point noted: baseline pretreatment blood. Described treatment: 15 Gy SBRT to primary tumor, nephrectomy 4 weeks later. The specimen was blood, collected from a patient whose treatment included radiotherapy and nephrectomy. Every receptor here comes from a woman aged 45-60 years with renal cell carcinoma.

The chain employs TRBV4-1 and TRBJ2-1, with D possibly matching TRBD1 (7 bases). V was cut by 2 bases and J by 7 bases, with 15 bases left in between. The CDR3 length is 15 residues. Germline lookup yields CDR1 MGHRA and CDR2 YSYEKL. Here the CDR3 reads CASSQRQGGTNEQFF. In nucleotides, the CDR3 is TGCGCCAGCAGCCAAAGGCAGGGGGGTACAAATGAGCAGTTCTTC.

DNA of the CDR3: TGTGCCAGCAGCTTAGTTTCCGGGAGCTATGGCTACACCTTC. It encodes CASSLVSGSYGYTF. The gene calls are TRBV7-2 and TRBJ1-2; D unresolved. CDR1 is SGHTA and CDR2 is FQGNSA in the germline V gene. Deletions cut 1 base from V and 4 bases from J, with 10 bases between. This CDR3 has 14 residues.

CDR3 DNA: TGTGCCATCAGTGAGCAGGCTAGCGGGGGGGAAGAGCAGTACTTC. It codes for CAISEQASGGEEQYF. J is TRBJ2-7 and V is TRBV10-3, with 12 bases that match TRBD2. Germline V gene sequence: CDR1 ENHRY, CDR2 SYGVKD. This CDR3 region has 15 residues. Trimming removed 2 bases from V and 7 bases from J; junction bases left unmatched: 6.

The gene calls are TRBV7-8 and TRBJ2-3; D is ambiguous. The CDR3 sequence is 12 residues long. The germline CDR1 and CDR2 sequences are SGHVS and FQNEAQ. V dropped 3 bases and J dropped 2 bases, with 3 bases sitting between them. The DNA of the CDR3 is TGTGCCAGCAGCTTCGTCACAGATACGCAGTATTTT. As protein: CASSFVTDTQYF.

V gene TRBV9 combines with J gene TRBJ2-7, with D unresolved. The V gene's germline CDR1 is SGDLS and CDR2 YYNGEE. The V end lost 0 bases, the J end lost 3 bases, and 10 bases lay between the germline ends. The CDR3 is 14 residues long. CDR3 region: CASSVATYGYEQYF. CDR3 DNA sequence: TGTGCCAGCAGCGTAGCTACGTACGGCTACGAGCAGTACTTC.

For the CDR3, the DNA is TGTGCCAGCAGTTACGGACAGACCAATCAGCCCCAGCATTTT. It codes for CASSYGQTNQPQHF. V gene TRBV6-5 combines with J gene TRBJ1-5, with D possibly matching TRBD1 (6 bases). The CDR3 runs to 14 residues. The ends were cut back, 2 bases at V and 3 bases at J, with 8 bases in the middle. CDR1 and CDR2 (germline): MNHEY, SVGAGI.

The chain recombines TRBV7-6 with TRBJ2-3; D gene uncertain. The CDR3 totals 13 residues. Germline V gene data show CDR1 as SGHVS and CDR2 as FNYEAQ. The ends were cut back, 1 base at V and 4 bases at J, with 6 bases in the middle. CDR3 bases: TGTGCCAGCAGCTTAGTCGGGCCAGATACGCAGTATTTT. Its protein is CASSLVGPDTQYF.

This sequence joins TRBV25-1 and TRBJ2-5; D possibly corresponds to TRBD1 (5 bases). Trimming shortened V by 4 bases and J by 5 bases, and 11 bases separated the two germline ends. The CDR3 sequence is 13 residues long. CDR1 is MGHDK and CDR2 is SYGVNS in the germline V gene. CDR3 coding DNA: TGTGCCAGCAGTGGTTGGGGCCGGGAGACCCAGTACTTC. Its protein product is CASSGWGRETQYF.

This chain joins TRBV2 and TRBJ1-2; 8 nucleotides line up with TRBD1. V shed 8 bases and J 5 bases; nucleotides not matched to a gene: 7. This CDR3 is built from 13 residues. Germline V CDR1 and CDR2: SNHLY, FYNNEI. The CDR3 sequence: CASRPGGSYGYTF. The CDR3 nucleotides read TGTGCCAGCCGTCCAGGGGGCTCTTATGGCTACACCTTC. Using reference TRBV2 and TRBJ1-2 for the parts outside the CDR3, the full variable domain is EPEVTQTPSHQVTQMGQEVILRCVPISNHLYFYWYRQILGQKVEFLVSFYNNEISEKSEIFDDQFSVERPDGSNFTLKIRSTKLEDSAMYFCASRPGGSYGYTFGSGTRLTVV.

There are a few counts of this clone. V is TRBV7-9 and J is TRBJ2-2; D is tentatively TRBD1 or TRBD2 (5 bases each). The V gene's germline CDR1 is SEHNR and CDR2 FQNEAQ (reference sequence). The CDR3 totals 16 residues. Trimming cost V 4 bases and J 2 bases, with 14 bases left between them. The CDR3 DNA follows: TGTGCCAGCAGCTCCCGGGACCTCGCCAACACCGGGGAGCTGTTTTTT. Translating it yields CASSSRDLANTGELFF.

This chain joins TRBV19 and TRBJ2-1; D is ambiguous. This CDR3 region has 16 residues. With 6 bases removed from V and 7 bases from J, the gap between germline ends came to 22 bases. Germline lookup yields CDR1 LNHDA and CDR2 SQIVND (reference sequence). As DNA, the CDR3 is TGTGCCAGTAGCCATCCACAATCCCTGGGCTCGAATGAGCAGTTCTTC. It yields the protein CASSHPQSLGSNEQFF.

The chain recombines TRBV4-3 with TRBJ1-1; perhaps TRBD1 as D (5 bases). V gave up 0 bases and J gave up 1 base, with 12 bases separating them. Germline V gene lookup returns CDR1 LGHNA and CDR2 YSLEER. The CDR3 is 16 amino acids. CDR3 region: CASSQDRFGQNTEAFF. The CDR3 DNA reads TGCGCCAGCAGCCAAGATAGGTTCGGACAGAACACTGAAGCTTTCTTT.

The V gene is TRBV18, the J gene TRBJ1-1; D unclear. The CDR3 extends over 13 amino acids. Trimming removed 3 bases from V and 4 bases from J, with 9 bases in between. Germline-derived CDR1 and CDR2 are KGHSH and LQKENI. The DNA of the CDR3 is TGTGCCAGCTCACCCGGAAGCGGCACTGAAGCTTTCTTT. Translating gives CASSPGSGTEAFF.

The CDR3, as DNA: TGTGCCAGCAGCCTAGAGCCGGGACAGGGGTACAATGAGCAGTTCTTC. Its protein is CASSLEPGQGYNEQFF. The chain employs TRBV5-5 and TRBJ2-1; 10 bases line up with TRBD1. Germline V gene sequence: CDR1 SGHKS, CDR2 YYEKEE (reference sequence). V was pared by 4 bases and J by 4 bases, with 8 bases of the junction left unmatched. This CDR3 is 16 amino acids long.

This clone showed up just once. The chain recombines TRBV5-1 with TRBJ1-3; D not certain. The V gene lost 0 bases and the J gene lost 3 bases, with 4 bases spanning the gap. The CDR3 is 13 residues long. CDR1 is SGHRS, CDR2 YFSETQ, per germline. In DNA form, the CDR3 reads TGCGCCAGCAGCTTGGAATATGGAAACACCATATATTTT. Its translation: CASSLEYGNTIYF.

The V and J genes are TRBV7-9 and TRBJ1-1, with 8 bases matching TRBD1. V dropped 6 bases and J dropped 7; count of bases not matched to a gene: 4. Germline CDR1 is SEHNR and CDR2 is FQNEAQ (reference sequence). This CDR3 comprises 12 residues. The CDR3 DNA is TGTGCCAGCAGTCTTACAGGGGGTGAAGCTTTCTTT. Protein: CASSLTGGEAFF.